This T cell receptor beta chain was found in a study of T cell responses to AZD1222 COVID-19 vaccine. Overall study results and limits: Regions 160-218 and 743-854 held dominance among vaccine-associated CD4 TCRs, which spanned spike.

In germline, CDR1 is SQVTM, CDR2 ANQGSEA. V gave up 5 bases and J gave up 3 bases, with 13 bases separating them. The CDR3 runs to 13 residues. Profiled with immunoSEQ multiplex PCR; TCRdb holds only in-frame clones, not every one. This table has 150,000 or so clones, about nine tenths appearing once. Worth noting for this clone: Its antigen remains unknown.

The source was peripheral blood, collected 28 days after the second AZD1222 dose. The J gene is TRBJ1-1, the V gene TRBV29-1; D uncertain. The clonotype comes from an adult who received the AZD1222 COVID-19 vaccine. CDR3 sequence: CSVSTPRHTEAFF. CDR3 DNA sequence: TGCAGCGTTTCGACCCCGCGGCACACTGAAGCTTTCTTT.